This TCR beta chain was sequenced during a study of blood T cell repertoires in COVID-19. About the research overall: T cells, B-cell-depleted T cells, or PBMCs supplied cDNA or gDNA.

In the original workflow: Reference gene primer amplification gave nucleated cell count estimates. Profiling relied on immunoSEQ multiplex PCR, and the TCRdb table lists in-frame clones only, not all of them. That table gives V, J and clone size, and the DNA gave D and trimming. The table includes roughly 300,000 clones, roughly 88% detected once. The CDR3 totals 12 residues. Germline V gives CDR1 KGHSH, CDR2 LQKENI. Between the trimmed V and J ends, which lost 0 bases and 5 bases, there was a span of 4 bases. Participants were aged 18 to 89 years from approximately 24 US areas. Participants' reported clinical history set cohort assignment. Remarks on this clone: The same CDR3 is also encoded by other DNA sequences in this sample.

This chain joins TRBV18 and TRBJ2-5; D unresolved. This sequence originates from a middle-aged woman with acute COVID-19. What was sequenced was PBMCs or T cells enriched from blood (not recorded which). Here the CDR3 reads CASSPPRETQYF. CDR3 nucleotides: TGTGCCAGCTCACCACCGCGGGAGACCCAGTACTTC.